What follows are 28 T cell receptor beta chains derived from one specimen sequenced in a study of breast tumors, draining lymph nodes, adjacent tissues. TCRdb called the multiplex PCR reads again in MiXCR, with one record for every CDR3 protein. The sample includes more than 50,000 distinct CDR3 sequences, roughly 59% seen only once; the top ten take 15% to 20%. Sequencing was done on a sample of breast tumor tissue. The receptors shown here come from a female donor with breast cancer. Some clones in this sample may be carry-over from other donors' samples.

This clonotype was counted once. The chain uses TRBV20-1 and TRBJ2-2; no clear D. Germline V gene sequence: CDR1 DFQATT, CDR2 SNEGSKA (reference sequence). This CDR3 spans 11 amino acids. The ends were cut back, 4 bases at V and 8 bases at J, with 8 bases in the middle. The DNA for the CDR3 is TGCAGTGCTAAACGGGCAGGGGAGCTGTTTTTT. This gives the protein CSAKRAGELFF.

The chain links TRBV5-1 to TRBJ2-3; TRBD2 agrees at 9 bases. J gave up 5 bases and V 4 bases, and 8 bases lay outside the gene matches. The CDR3 sequence is 15 residues long. CDR1 is SGHRS, CDR2 YFSETQ, per germline. Here the CDR3 DNA reads TGCGCCAGCAGCGCGATAGCGGGAGATGGAGATACGCAGTATTTT. Protein: CASSAIAGDGDTQYF.

A few counts support this clonotype. The chain links TRBV20-1 to TRBJ1-6, with D possibly TRBD1 on 5 matching bases. Germline lookup yields CDR1 DFQATT and CDR2 SNEGSKA (reference sequence). This CDR3 comprises 17 residues. V gave up 0 bases and J gave up 9 bases, with 21 bases separating them. The CDR3 DNA sequence: TGCAGTGCTAGAGATGAGGGGCTAGGGGCCCGGGTTTCACCCCTCCACTTT. Translation: CSARDEGLGARVSPLHF.

A single count supports this clonotype. V gene TRBV9 combines with J gene TRBJ1-6; 8 bases agree with TRBD1. V trimming: 0 bases; J trimming: 9 bases; junction bases outside the gene matches: 5. Germline assignment: CDR1 SGDLS and CDR2 YYNGEE. The CDR3 is 15 amino acids. CDR3: CASSVGTGGSSPLHF. In DNA form, the CDR3 reads TGTGCCAGCAGCGTAGGTACAGGGGGAAGTTCACCCCTCCACTTT.

This clonotype was seen a single time. This rearrangement joins TRBV5-5 to TRBJ1-6; TRBD1 might be the D (6 bases). V lost 3 bases and J lost 7, with 17 bases in between. Per the germline V gene, CDR1 is SGHKS and CDR2 is YYEKEE (reference sequence). The CDR3 has 16 residues. The DNA of the CDR3 is TGTGCCAGCAGCTCGTTAGGGGGACACGGGAATTCACCCCTCCACTTT. Protein sequence: CASSSLGGHGNSPLHF. The complete variable domain, with remaining parts taken from reference TRBV5-5 and TRBJ1-6, reads DAGVTQSPTHLIKTRGQQVTLRCSPISGHKSVSWYQQVLGQGPQFIFQYYEKEERGRGNFPDRFSARQFPNYSSELNVNALLLGDSALYLCASSSLGGHGNSPLHFGNGTRLTVT.

This clonotype was seen at least ten times. The J gene is TRBJ2-2, the V gene TRBV7-9; D is uncertain. Per the germline V gene, CDR1 is SEHNR and CDR2 is FQNEAQ (reference sequence). Between the trimmed V and J ends, which lost 6 bases and 1 base, there was a span of 6 bases. CDR3 length equals 13 residues. This CDR3 is CASSLLNTGELFF. In nucleotides, the CDR3 is TGTGCCAGCAGTCTGCTGAACACCGGGGAGCTGTTTTTT.

This clonotype was counted at least ten times. This sequence joins TRBV4-1 and TRBJ1-4, with D perhaps TRBD1 (5 bases). Deletions cut 4 bases from V and 0 bases from J, with 6 bases between. The germline V gene has CDR1 MGHRA and CDR2 YSYEKL. The CDR3 totals 14 residues. CDR3 protein: CASSRQTTNEKLFF. CDR3 sequence (DNA): TGCGCCAGCAGCCGACAGACAACTAATGAAAAACTGTTTTTT.

The V and J genes are TRBV2 and TRBJ2-3; a weak D match, TRBD2 (6 bases). CDR3 size: 14 residues. The germline V gene has CDR1 SNHLY and CDR2 FYNNEI. Deletions cut 3 bases from V and 2 bases from J, with 9 bases between. The chain's CDR3 is CASSERGYTDTQYF. Written as DNA, the CDR3 is TGTGCCAGCAGTGAGCGGGGATACACAGATACGCAGTATTTT.

The table lists this clonotype with a count of one. The chain carries TRBV9 and TRBJ1-2; D gene ambiguous. Germline V lookup: CDR1 SGDLS, CDR2 YYNGEE. This CDR3 is 13 amino acids long. With 0 bases removed from V and 5 bases from J, the gap between germline ends came to 8 bases. CDR3 residues: CASSVDGDYGYTF. DNA for the CDR3: TGTGCCAGCAGCGTAGACGGGGATTATGGCTACACCTTC.

V and J are TRBV2 and TRBJ2-1; 8 bases map to TRBD1. Unmatched junction bases numbered 11, after V lost 7 bases and J lost 6 bases. The germline V gene has CDR1 SNHLY and CDR2 FYNNEI. The CDR3 contains 15 residues. The CDR3 region has the DNA TGTGCCAGCATGAGGTTGACAGGGGCGGTCAATGAGCAGTTCTTC. Amino acids: CASMRLTGAVNEQFF.

This clonotype appeared a few times. It may be a read error: a sequence one base away is much more abundant. V is TRBV7-8 and J is TRBJ2-1; possible D gene TRBD1, 6 bases. Germline V CDR1 and CDR2: SGHVS, FQNEAQ. This CDR3 contains 14 residues. Here the CDR3 DNA reads TGTGCCAGCAGCTTATTGACAGGTAGCAATGAGCAGTCCTTC. This codes for CASSLLTGSNEQSF.

This chain links TRBV19 with TRBJ1-2; D is undetermined. The ends were cut back, 4 bases at V and 4 bases at J, with 13 bases in the middle. CDR1 and CDR2 (germline): LNHDA, SQIVND (reference sequence). The CDR3 has 14 residues. The CDR3 protein is CASSTGEAPYGYTF. CDR3 bases: TGTGCCAGTAGTACCGGGGAGGCGCCCTATGGCTACACCTTC.

This clonotype has a count of ten or more. This rearrangement joins TRBV6-1 to TRBJ1-2; no clear D gene. Germline V lookup: CDR1 MNHNS, CDR2 SASEGT. Between the trimmed V and J ends, which lost 3 bases and 6 bases, there was a span of 11 bases. The CDR3 totals 13 residues. CDR3 DNA: TGTGCCAGCAGTGATGGTTATTCCGATGGCTACACCTTC. Its translation: CASSDGYSDGYTF.

This CDR3 reads CATRDPGQGNEKLFF. In DNA, the CDR3 is TGTGCCACCAGAGATCCGGGACAGGGGAACGAAAAACTGTTTTTT. The chain has TRBV15 and TRBJ1-4; 10 positions match TRBD1. This CDR3 is 15 amino acids long. Germline-derived CDR1 and CDR2 are LNHNV and YYDKDF (reference sequence). V trimming: 6 bases; J trimming: 8 bases; junction bases outside the gene matches: 9.

The chain joins TRBV7-9 to TRBJ2-1, with TRBD2 matching over 8 bases. The trim removed 10 bases at V and 1 base at J, leaving 6 bases unmatched. The CDR3 loop spans 14 amino acids. Germline CDR1 is SEHNR and CDR2 is FQNEAQ (reference sequence). DNA of the CDR3: TGTGCCACTTCCGGGACTAGTTCCTACAATGAGCAGTTCTTC. Translation gives CATSGTSSYNEQFF.

The J gene is TRBJ2-1, the V gene TRBV20-1; D uncertain. Germline V gene data show CDR1 as DFQATT and CDR2 as SNEGSKA (reference sequence). V was trimmed by 7 bases and J by 4 bases, leaving 5 bases between them. This CDR3 contains 10 residues. CDR3 sequence (DNA): TGCAGTGAGAAGTACAATGAGCAGTTCTTC. This translates into CSEKYNEQFF.

The V and J genes are TRBV5-1 and TRBJ1-4; D call uncertain. The germline gives CDR1 SGHRS, CDR2 YFSETQ. V lost 4 bases and J lost 3, with 13 bases in between. This CDR3 has 15 amino acids. The CDR3 here is CASSPYPGPNEKLFF. CDR3 nucleotides: TGCGCCAGCAGCCCGTATCCGGGCCCTAATGAAAAACTGTTTTTT.

This rearrangement joins TRBV9 to TRBJ1-3, with TRBD1 identical over 9 bases. The CDR3 totals 14 residues. Germline assignment: CDR1 SGDLS and CDR2 YYNGEE. V trimming: 0 bases; J trimming: 8 bases; junction bases outside the gene matches: 3. The CDR3 DNA reads TGTGCCAGCAGCGTAGGACAGGGGGGGGACACCATATATTTT. It specifies CASSVGQGGDTIYF. Full variable domain (rest looked up from reference TRBV9 and TRBJ1-3): DSGVTQTPKHLITATGQRVTLRCSPRSGDLSVYWYQQSLDQGLQFLIQYYNGEERAKGNILERFSAQQFPDLHSELNLSSLELGDSALYFCASSVGQGGDTIYFGEGSWLTVV.

By proportion, this clonotype is medium-sized. This rearrangement joins TRBV15 to TRBJ2-1, with unresolved D. CDR3 length: 12 amino acids. The germline V gene encodes CDR1 LNHNV and CDR2 YYDKDF (reference sequence). V was cut by 0 bases and J by 5 bases, with 2 bases left in between. CDR3 bases: TGTGCCACCAGCAGAGAAAACAATGAGCAGTTCTTC. Protein sequence: CATSRENNEQFF.

This clonotype showed up just once. This chain uses TRBV6-6 with TRBJ2-7, with 8 bases matching TRBD2. V lost 7 bases to trimming and J lost 0 bases; unmatched junction nucleotides: 5. Germline values: CDR1 MNHNY, CDR2 SVGAGI (reference sequence). CDR3 length: 14 amino acids. The CDR3 spells CASTERGSSYEQYF. CDR3 DNA sequence: TGTGCCAGCACCGAGCGGGGGAGCTCCTACGAGCAGTACTTC.

This clonotype was seen only a few times. The final CDR3 position lacks the conserved phenylalanine or tryptophan, pointing to a likely read error. This sequence joins TRBV7-2 and TRBJ2-5; weak D call: TRBD2 (5 bases). Trimming left V 3 bases short and J 5 bases short, with 13 bases between. The CDR3 runs 14 residues. Germline V gives CDR1 SGHTA, CDR2 FQGNSA. The CDR3 reads CASSFLGRGETQYL. The CDR3 DNA reads as TGTGCCAGCAGCTTCCTGGGTAGAGGGGAGACCCAGTACCTC.

This clonotype was seen at least ten times. This chain connects TRBV7-9 to TRBJ1-4; D call uncertain. The CDR3 sequence is 16 residues long. Germline CDR1 is SEHNR and CDR2 is FQNEAQ (reference sequence). The V end was cut by 1 base, the J end by 2 bases, with 11 bases between. CDR3 nucleotide sequence: TGTGCCAGCAGCTTAGTTGGGTCTCGGACTAATGAAAAACTGTTTTTT. It specifies CASSLVGSRTNEKLFF.

To note about this clonotype: The junction differs from germline at one of its ends, possibly a read error. The V and J genes are TRBV2 and TRBJ1-4; maybe TRBD1 (6 bases). Germline V lookup: CDR1 SNHLY, CDR2 FYNNEI. The CDR3 spans 15 residues. The CDR3 here is CTSSEGGTPYEKLFF. In DNA, the CDR3 is TGCACCAGCAGTGAAGGGGGGACGCCGTATGAAAAACTGTTTTTT. Full variable domain (rest looked up from reference TRBV2 and TRBJ1-4): EPEVTQTPSHQVTQMGQEVILRCVPISNHLYFYWYRQILGQKVEFLVSFYNNEISEKSEIFDDQFSVERPDGSNFTLKIRSTKLEDSAMYFCTSSEGGTPYEKLFFGSGTQLSVL.

Comments on this clonotype: Sequence at one end of the junction differs from germline and may be a read error. The genes are TRBV6-9 and TRBJ2-5; TRBD2 matches at 9 bases. In germline, CDR1 is MNHGY, CDR2 SVAAGI. The CDR3 runs 15 residues. The CDR3 DNA reads as TGTGCTAGCAGAGCTAGCGGGGCAGGATGGGAGACCCAGTACTTC. It translates to CASRASGAGWETQYF.

This clonotype was observed many times. V is TRBV7-6 and J is TRBJ2-2; 8 positions match TRBD1. CDR1 is SGHVS, CDR2 FNYEAQ, per germline. The CDR3 spans 14 residues. Losses at the gene ends were 3 bases for V and 6 bases for J; bases not matched to a gene: 3. The DNA of the CDR3 is TGTGCCAGCAGCTTTCGGACAGGGCCCGGGGAGCTGTTTTTT. Protein sequence: CASSFRTGPGELFF.

In regard to this clonotype: The final CDR3 position lacks the conserved phenylalanine or tryptophan, pointing to a likely read error. It is unclear where the CDR3 begins or ends on the DNA, so no DNA is shown, and the CDR3 is as TCRdb lists it. The chain employs TRBV7-6 and TRBJ1-3. The V gene's germline CDR1 is SGHVS and CDR2 FNYEAQ. Both ends counted, the CDR3 spans 15 residues. The CDR3 protein is CASSLKPDSGNTIHL.

This clonotype was observed a single time. The chain links TRBV7-9 to TRBJ1-5, with D hard to call. Germline CDR1 SEHNR, CDR2 FQNEAQ (reference sequence). This CDR3 has 13 amino acids. V was clipped by 4 bases and J by 11 bases, with 15 bases between them. DNA for the CDR3: TGTGCCAGCAGCTCTCGAGTTCAAGAGACCCAGCATTTT. Amino acid sequence: CASSSRVQETQHF.

The V call is TRBV3-1, the J call TRBJ1-1; maybe TRBD1 (6 bases). This CDR3 spans 16 amino acids. Trimming shortened V by 3 bases and J by 6 bases, and 20 bases separated the two germline ends. CDR1 LGHDT and CDR2 YNNKEL come from the germline V gene (reference sequence). The CDR3 loop is CASSQPGGQGLAEAFF. In DNA form, the CDR3 reads TGTGCCAGCAGCCAGCCCGGGGGACAAGGCTTGGCTGAAGCTTTCTTT. Based on the CDR3 plus reference TRBV3-1 and TRBJ1-1, the full variable domain is DTAVSQTPKYLVTQMGNDKSIKCEQNLGHDTMYWYKQDSKKFLKIMFSYNNKELIINETVPNRFSPKSPDKAHLNLHINSLELGDSAVYFCASSQPGGQGLAEAFFGQGTRLTVV.